Below are 4 T cell receptor beta chains sequenced from a single sample in a study of blood T cell repertoires in COVID-19. Repertoires were generated with immunoSEQ multiplex PCR, while TCRdb's copy carries only in-frame clones and drops some. The repertoire has about 480,000 clones, 70% to 90% of them found once; the top ten carry approximately 2%. Sequencing input: PBMCs or T cells enriched from blood (not recorded which). The receptor source for this set is a woman aged 40 to 49 who had recovered from COVID-19.

The J gene is TRBJ2-7, the V gene TRBV6-5; D unresolved. V lost 4 bases, J lost 0 bases, and 7 bases lay in between. The CDR3 spans 13 residues. The germline V gene has CDR1 MNHEY and CDR2 SVGAGI. In nucleotides, the CDR3 is TGTGCCAGCAGTTCAGCGAGCTCCTACGAGCAGTACTTC. It encodes CASSSASSYEQYF.

The CDR3 sequence is CASSLYAEGTGGAGGYTF. DNA for the CDR3: TGTGCCAGCAGCTTATACGCCGAGGGAACAGGGGGCGCAGGTGGCTACACCTTC. This sequence joins TRBV13 and TRBJ1-2; 9 bases are shared with TRBD1. The trim removed 2 bases at V and 7 bases at J, leaving 17 bases unmatched. This CDR3 has 18 residues. The germline gives CDR1 PRHDT, CDR2 FYEKMQ (reference sequence).

The chain has TRBV9 and TRBJ2-7; 7 bases match TRBD2. From germline, CDR1 is SGDLS and CDR2 YYNGEE. V gave up 0 bases and J gave up 0 bases; unmatched junction bases: 6. The CDR3 spans 16 residues. CDR3 in DNA: TGTGCCAGCAGCGTAGAGGGAGGGAGTAGCTCCTACGAGCAGTACTTC. Its translation is CASSVEGGSSSYEQYF.

This chain links TRBV14 with TRBJ2-5; no firm D call. Trimming shortened V by 0 bases and J by 2 bases, and 4 bases separated the two germline ends. The CDR3 covers 13 residues. The germline CDR1 and CDR2 sequences are SGHDN and FVKESK. For the CDR3, the DNA is TGTGCCAGCAGCCAAGATATTCAAGAGACCCAGTACTTC. Translated, it gives CASSQDIQETQYF.